The rows below give T cell receptor beta chains drawn from one sample of a study of T cells in localized non-small cell lung cancer. Using immunoSEQ multiplex PCR, the repertoire was profiled, and TCRdb retains in-frame clones only, with some absent. Among tens of thousands of clones listed, about 92% were seen once. The source was peripheral blood, collected before any cancer treatment. These receptors were taken from a female donor older than 55 with stage I lung adenocarcinoma. Both conserved end residues are part of each CDR3. A D gene is named only where the DNA matches it firmly. Not all rows give a size; the values are once, few, many and, for expanded clones, a class.

.	.	TRBV7-2	TRBJ1-1	CASSLKEGNEAFF	TGTGCCAGCAGCTTAAAGGAGGGGAACGAAGCTTTCTTT
.	.	TRBV5-6	TRBJ1-6	CASSGSPLHF	TGTGCCAGCAGCGGTTCACCCCTCCACTTT
.	.	TRBV4-1	TRBJ2-5	CASSRGGLADRETQYF	TGCGCCAGCAGCCGAGGGGGGCTAGCGGATAGGGAGACCCAGTACTTC
.	.	TRBV15	TRBJ2-7	CATSRDGSGSSYEQYF	TGTGCCACCAGCAGAGATGGATCAGGGAGCTCCTACGAGCAGTACTTC
.	.	TRBV5-1	TRBJ1-3	CASSLIVGPSSGNTIYF	TGCGCCAGCAGCTTGATAGTCGGCCCATCCTCTGGAAACACCATATATTTT
.	.	TRBV2	TRBJ1-2	CASNTAGYGYTF	TGTGCCAGCAACACAGCAGGCTATGGCTACACCTTC
.	.	TRBV10-3	TRBJ2-3	CAISVAGLPDTQYF	TGTGCCATCAGTGTGGCGGGGTTGCCAGATACGCAGTATTTT
.	medium-sized	TRBV7-9	TRBJ1-1	CASSLGATTEAFF	TGTGCCAGCAGCTTAGGGGCCACAACTGAAGCTTTCTTT
TRBD2	.	TRBV4-2	TRBJ2-1	CASSQDSPAGSYNEQFF	TGTGCCAGCAGCCAAGATTCCCCAGCGGGGTCATACAATGAGCAGTTCTTC
.	.	TRBV6-5	TRBJ1-4	CASSYGGGVGKLFF	TGTGCCAGCAGTTACGGCGGCGGGGTCGGAAAACTGTTTTTT
TRBD2	.	TRBV15	TRBJ2-2	CATTKRGGPGELFF	TGTGCCACCACTAAACGGGGGGGCCCCGGGGAGCTGTTTTTT
TRBD1	.	TRBV5-1	TRBJ2-2	CASTPQGADTGELFF	TGCGCCAGCACACCACAGGGGGCGGACACCGGGGAGCTGTTTTTT
TRBD1	.	TRBV6-6	TRBJ1-5	CASSYSHRGSNQPQHF	TGTGCCAGCAGTTACTCGCACAGGGGGAGCAATCAGCCCCAGCATTTT
.	.	TRBV14	TRBJ2-3	CASSQDRPGAYTFLDTQYF	TGTGCCAGCAGCCAAGATCGACCCGGGGCCTATACTTTCCTAGATACGCAGTATTTT
.	.	TRBV6-1	TRBJ2-3	CASSQVRGTDTQYF	TGTGCCAGCAGCCAAGTGAGGGGGACAGATACGCAGTATTTT
.	.	TRBV6-5	TRBJ1-1	CASSYDSPMNTEAFF	TGTGCCAGCAGTTACGACAGCCCCATGAACACTGAAGCTTTCTTT
TRBD1	.	TRBV28	TRBJ1-4	CASRPQGAVEKLFF	TGTGCCAGCAGGCCACAGGGGGCGGTTGAAAAACTGTTTTTT
.	.	TRBV5-1	TRBJ2-1	CASSLAGPQGNEQFF	TGCGCCAGCAGCTTGGCCGGACCGCAGGGAAATGAGCAGTTCTTC
TRBD1	.	TRBV30	TRBJ1-2	CAWSVLTGGFNYGYTF	TGTGCCTGGAGTGTACTAACAGGGGGTTTTAACTATGGCTACACCTTC
TRBD1	.	TRBV30	TRBJ1-2	CAWSPTNRGLIYGYTF	TGTGCCTGGAGTCCAACCAACAGGGGGCTAATCTATGGCTACACCTTC
TRBD2	.	TRBV9	TRBJ2-7	CASSVGLAGAYEQYF	TGTGCCAGCAGCGTGGGACTAGCGGGCGCCTACGAGCAGTACTTC
.	.	TRBV6-1	TRBJ1-5	CASSEAGDLVSNQPQHF	TGTGCCAGCAGTGAAGCGGGGGACCTCGTTAGCAATCAGCCCCAGCATTTT
.	.	TRBV7-8	TRBJ1-2	CASSLSSGGGGYTF	TGTGCCAGCAGCTTAAGCTCCGGTGGGGGTGGCTACACCTTC
.	.	TRBV7-9	TRBJ1-2	CASSLVYGYTF	TGTGCCAGCAGCTTAGTCTATGGCTACACCTTC
TRBD1	.	TRBV5-1	TRBJ1-2	CASSLAGTDYGYTF	TGCGCCAGCAGCTTGGCTGGGACAGACTATGGCTACACCTTC
.	.	TRBV7-9	TRBJ1-2	CASSSTAPGISNYGYTF	TGTGCCAGCAGCTCGACAGCTCCTGGGATTTCTAACTATGGCTACACCTTC
TRBD1	.	TRBV6-6	TRBJ1-1	CASSSGTGGAFF	TGTGCCAGCAGTTCCGGGACAGGGGGCGCTTTCTTT
.	.	TRBV27	TRBJ2-3	CASSLRGSSTDTQYF	TGTGCCAGCAGTTTGCGTGGGTCCAGCACAGATACGCAGTATTTT
.	.	TRBV6-6	TRBJ2-1	CASSYSKAYEQFF	TGTGCCAGCAGTTACTCGAAGGCCTATGAGCAGTTCTTC
TRBD1	.	TRBV18	TRBJ1-6	CASSPRQGASSPLHF	TGTGCCAGCTCACCCCGACAGGGGGCAAGCTCACCCCTCCACTTT
.	.	TRBV6-1	TRBJ1-1	CASSWTRRGTEAFF	TGTGCCAGCTCCTGGACCCGGCGGGGCACTGAAGCTTTCTTT
TRBD2	.	TRBV7-2	TRBJ2-3	CASSFGGGAADTQYF	TGTGCCAGCAGCTTCGGGGGGGGAGCGGCAGATACGCAGTATTTT
.	.	TRBV21-1	TRBJ1-3	CASSKGSGRLEGNTIYF	TGTGCCAGCAGCAAAGGAAGCGGCAGGTTGGAAGGAAACACCATATATTTT
.	.	TRBV25-1	TRBJ1-1	CATEGNTEAFF	TGTGCCACCGAGGGCAACACTGAAGCTTTCTTT
.	.	TRBV10-3	TRBJ1-6	CAISRDTDSPLHF	TGTGCCATCTCCCGGGACACAGATTCACCCCTCCACTTT
.	.	TRBV6-6	TRBJ1-1	CASSYSAGGEAFF	TGTGCCAGCAGTTACTCGGCTGGGGGAGAAGCTTTCTTT
.	.	TRBV14	TRBJ1-2	CASSQAGANRGYTF	TGTGCCAGCAGCCAAGCAGGGGCGAATCGTGGCTACACCTTC
.	.	TRBV19	TRBJ1-6	CASSIGWAAYNSPLHF	TGTGCCAGTAGTATTGGTTGGGCAGCCTATAATTCACCCCTCCACTTT
.	once	TRBV12-5	TRBJ1-1	CASGWGWEAFF	TGTGCTAGTGGCTGGGGCTGGGAAGCTTTCTTT
TRBD1	.	TRBV5-8	TRBJ2-7	CASRQGQGARIYEQYF	TGTGCCAGCAGACAAGGACAGGGGGCTCGGATCTACGAGCAGTACTTC
.	.	TRBV5-1	TRBJ1-2	CASSLDRYGYTF	TGCGCCAGCAGCTTGGACCGATATGGCTACACCTTC
.	.	TRBV5-5	TRBJ2-5	CASSNVGWEETQYF	TGTGCCAGCAGCAACGTAGGGTGGGAAGAGACCCAGTACTTC
.	.	TRBV6-6	TRBJ2-7	CASRAHFLRDDEQYF	TGTGCCAGCAGGGCACACTTCCTCAGGGACGACGAGCAGTACTTC
TRBD1	.	TRBV6-5	TRBJ2-7	CASSYSTGQGDEQYF	TGTGCCAGCAGTTACTCGACAGGGCAAGGAGACGAGCAGTACTTC
TRBD2	.	TRBV5-1	TRBJ2-5	CASSWLAGVQETQYF	TGCGCCAGCAGCTGGCTAGCGGGGGTCCAAGAGACCCAGTACTTC
.	.	TRBV6-5	TRBJ2-5	CASSYSVAVQETQYF	TGTGCCAGCAGTTACTCAGTAGCGGTCCAAGAGACCCAGTACTTC
TRBD1	.	TRBV5-1	TRBJ1-1	CASSLVTGGNTEAFF	TGCGCCAGCAGCCTGGTCACAGGGGGGAACACTGAAGCTTTCTTT
TRBD1	.	TRBV4-2	TRBJ2-7	CASRQNRGDYEQYF	TGTGCCAGCAGACAGAACAGGGGCGATTACGAGCAGTACTTC
.	.	TRBV19	TRBJ1-2	CASSRPGGNYGYTF	TGTGCCAGTAGTAGGCCGGGAGGCAACTATGGCTACACCTTC
TRBD2	.	TRBV10-3	TRBJ2-7	CAISESAGGYEQYF	TGTGCCATCAGTGAGTCGGCGGGGGGTTACGAGCAGTACTTC
.	.	TRBV28	TRBJ1-5	CASSPLTGAKQPQHF	TGTGCCAGCAGTCCCTTGACAGGAGCTAAGCAGCCCCAGCATTTT
TRBD1	.	TRBV7-4	TRBJ1-4	CASSPNRDREEKLFF	TGTGCCAGCAGCCCTAACCGGGACAGGGAGGAAAAACTGTTTTTT
.	.	TRBV20-1	TRBJ2-1	CSASDSREQFF	TGCAGTGCTTCGGACAGTCGAGAGCAGTTCTTC
TRBD1	.	TRBV7-2	TRBJ2-5	CASSLVDRAQETQYF	TGTGCCAGCAGCTTAGTAGACAGGGCCCAAGAGACCCAGTACTTC
TRBD2	.	TRBV11-3	TRBJ2-3	CASSPGLAEDTQYF	TGTGCCAGCAGCCCGGGACTAGCGGAAGATACGCAGTATTTT
.	.	TRBV2	TRBJ1-4	CASRSGVTLATNEKLFF	TGTGCCAGCAGGTCAGGGGTGACCCTAGCAACTAATGAAAAACTGTTTTTT
.	.	TRBV18	TRBJ2-1	CASSPGTNAYNEQFF	TGTGCCAGCTCACCGGGAACTAACGCTTACAATGAGCAGTTCTTC
.	.	TRBV9	TRBJ1-5	CASSVTDSNQPQHF	TGTGCCAGCAGCGTCACAGATAGCAATCAGCCCCAGCATTTT
.	once	TRBV19	TRBJ2-1	CASSIVGAGNEQFF	TGTGCCAGTAGTATAGTGGGGGCAGGGAATGAGCAGTTCTTC